Below are 20 T cell receptor beta chains sequenced from a single sample in a study of blood T cell repertoires in COVID-19. Clones were read by immunoSEQ multiplex PCR, and TCRdb kept only the in-frame ones, dropping some. The sample has hundreds of thousands of clones, 85% seen once. The sequenced sample was peripheral blood. The receptors here all came from a woman in her 50s with active or convalescent COVID-19.

This clone was observed a single time. This chain joins TRBV10-3 and TRBJ1-3; the D gene is possibly TRBD1 (5 bases). The germline gives CDR1 ENHRY, CDR2 SYGVKD. This CDR3 contains 15 residues. V was shortened by 7 bases and J by 0 bases, with 13 bases between the two germline ends. CDR3 amino acids: CAIMDNYDSGNTIYF. The CDR3 DNA is TGTGCCATCATGGACAACTACGACTCTGGAAACACCATATATTTT.

V usage is TRBV11-2 and J usage is TRBJ2-7; D remains unclear. Trimming shortened V by 1 base and J by 0 bases, and 10 bases separated the two germline ends. The CDR3 totals 15 residues. Per the germline V gene, CDR1 is SGHAT and CDR2 is FQNNGV. CDR3 amino acids: CASSLAAGSSYEQYF. The CDR3, as DNA: TGTGCCAGCAGCTTAGCGGCAGGAAGCTCCTACGAGCAGTACTTC.

The J gene is TRBJ1-3, the V gene TRBV27; TRBD1 might be the D (6 bases). Per germline, CDR1 MNHEY and CDR2 SMNVEV (reference sequence). Between the trimmed V and J ends, which lost 6 bases and 3 bases, there was a span of 15 bases. CDR3 length: 15 residues. The CDR3: CASSDTGLFGNTIYF. In nucleotides, the CDR3 is TGTGCCAGCAGCGACACAGGGTTGTTTGGAAACACCATATATTTT.

V and J are TRBV7-9 and TRBJ2-3; 12 bases map to TRBD2. V shed 6 bases, J shed 4 bases, and the junction held 11 bases outside the gene matches. Germline V gene sequence: CDR1 SEHNR, CDR2 FQNEAQ (reference sequence). The CDR3 covers 17 residues. The CDR3 spells CASSPGGLAGRPDTQYF. The CDR3 DNA follows: TGTGCCAGCAGTCCAGGCGGACTAGCGGGAAGGCCAGATACGCAGTATTTT.

V and J are TRBV30 and TRBJ1-2, with TRBD1 identical over 7 bases. V lost 5 bases to trimming and J lost 8 bases; unmatched junction nucleotides: 5. Germline V gives CDR1 GTSNPN, CDR2 SVGIG (reference sequence). The CDR3 is 11 amino acids. The CDR3 DNA reads TGTGCCTGGTTAGGAGGGGGCGGCTACACCTTC. As protein: CAWLGGGGYTF.

The genes are TRBV27 and TRBJ2-2, with D hard to call. This CDR3 has 18 residues. Germline values: CDR1 MNHEY, CDR2 SMNVEV (reference sequence). V shed 3 bases and J shed 3 bases, with 20 bases lying between them. CDR3: CASSFRPPPGYDTGELFF. In nucleotides, the CDR3 is TGTGCCAGCAGTTTCCGACCTCCGCCCGGGTACGACACCGGGGAGCTGTTTTTT.

The chain couples TRBV19 to TRBJ2-1; weak D call: TRBD1 (6 bases). The CDR3 is made up of 13 amino acids. Trimming pared 0 bases from V and 10 bases from J, leaving 10 bases between. CDR1 is LNHDA and CDR2 is SQIVND in the germline V gene (reference sequence). In nucleotides, the CDR3 is TGTGCCAGTAGTATAGAGGGGGCAGTGGAGCAGTTCTTC. Protein product: CASSIEGAVEQFF. Full variable domain (remainder filled in from reference TRBV19 and TRBJ2-1): DGGITQSPKYLFRKEGQNVTLSCEQNLNHDAMYWYRQDPGQGLRLIYYSQIVNDFQKGDIAEGYSVSREKKESFPLTVTSAQKNPTAFYLCASSIEGAVEQFFGPGTRLTVL.

This chain connects TRBV4-1 to TRBJ2-3, with D perhaps matching TRBD2 (6 bases). Germline V gene lookup returns CDR1 MGHRA and CDR2 YSYEKL. Deletions cut 4 bases from V and 1 base from J, with 18 bases between. CDR3 length: 17 amino acids. CDR3 DNA sequence: TGCGCCAGCAGCCGGACGGGAGCGGGTGGTGGCACAGATACGCAGTATTTT. It codes for CASSRTGAGGGTDTQYF.

J is TRBJ1-2 and V is TRBV5-5, with 12 bases fitting TRBD1. This CDR3 comprises 17 residues. V trimming: 4 bases; J trimming: 6 bases; junction bases outside the gene matches: 13. CDR1 and CDR2 from the germline V gene are SGHKS and YYEKEE (reference sequence). The CDR3 nucleotides read TGTGCCAGCAGCGCTATCCCGGGACAGGGGGCGCAAAATGGCTACACCTTC. Translated: CASSAIPGQGAQNGYTF.

The chain couples TRBV7-4 to TRBJ2-1, with a weak D call TRBD1 (6 bases). Germline CDR1 is SGHVT and CDR2 is SQSDAQ. V was trimmed by 0 bases and J by 4 bases, leaving 10 bases between them. The CDR3 loop spans 15 amino acids. For the CDR3, the DNA is TGTGCCAGCAGCTTAGCTGGGGGCTTATACAATGAGCAGTTCTTC. Amino acid sequence: CASSLAGGLYNEQFF. The variable domain in full, with the rest retrieved from reference TRBV7-4 and TRBJ2-1, is GAGVSQSPRYKVAKRGRDVALRCDSISGHVTLYWYRQTLGQGSEVLTYSQSDAQRDKSGRPSGRFSAERPERSVSTLKIQRTEQGDSAVYLCASSLAGGLYNEQFFGPGTRLTVL.

V gene TRBV11-2 combines with J gene TRBJ1-2; D is perhaps TRBD1 (6 bases). Trimming stripped 0 bases from V and 4 bases from J, with 6 bases between. Germline lookup yields CDR1 SGHAT and CDR2 FQNNGV. The length of the CDR3 is 13 residues. Here the CDR3 DNA reads TGTGCCAGCAGCTTAGAACAGGGCTATGGCTACACCTTC. Its translation is CASSLEQGYGYTF.

The V gene is TRBV27, the J gene TRBJ2-7; 7 bases agree with TRBD1. CDR3 size: 14 residues. V trimming: 3 bases; J trimming: 3 bases; junction bases outside the gene matches: 5. Germline V gene data show CDR1 as MNHEY and CDR2 as SMNVEV (reference sequence). The CDR3 here is CASSFEGGNYEQYF. In DNA form, the CDR3 reads TGTGCCAGCAGTTTCGAAGGGGGCAACTACGAGCAGTACTTC.

The gene calls are TRBV5-5 and TRBJ2-5, with 7 bases that match TRBD1. After removal of 4 bases from V and 5 bases from J, the junction contained 11 bases not matched to a gene. The CDR3 totals 15 residues. Looked up from germline, CDR1 is SGHKS and CDR2 is YYEKEE (reference sequence). CDR3 sequence: CASSNGQVFPETQYF. CDR3 DNA: TGTGCCAGCAGCAACGGACAGGTCTTCCCCGAGACCCAGTACTTC.

The rearrangement joins TRBV9 to TRBJ2-3; 7 nucleotides match TRBD2. V lost 2 bases, J lost 1 base, and 4 bases stayed unmatched. In germline, CDR1 is SGDLS, CDR2 YYNGEE. The CDR3 is 15 amino acids. The DNA for the CDR3 is TGTGCCAGCAGCGTGGGGGGAGGGCGCACAGATACGCAGTATTTT. Translation: CASSVGGGRTDTQYF. The whole variable domain, remainder taken from reference TRBV9 and TRBJ2-3, is DSGVTQTPKHLITATGQRVTLRCSPRSGDLSVYWYQQSLDQGLQFLIQYYNGEERAKGNILERFSAQQFPDLHSELNLSSLELGDSALYFCASSVGGGRTDTQYFGPGTRLTVL.

The V and J genes are TRBV27 and TRBJ1-1, with D perhaps TRBD1 (5 bases). The length of the CDR3 is 13 residues. Germline CDR1 reads MNHEY; CDR2 reads SMNVEV (reference sequence). V lost 3 bases, J lost 5 bases, and 10 bases lay in between. CDR3 DNA: TGTGCCAGCAGTTTCGGGGGGGGGACTGAAGCTTTCTTT. Residues: CASSFGGGTEAFF.

The rearrangement joins TRBV30 to TRBJ2-1; 7 bases line up with TRBD2. Germline CDR1 is GTSNPN and CDR2 is SVGIG (reference sequence). J was trimmed by 7 bases and V by 5 bases; bases with no gene match: 11. The CDR3 is 14 residues long. The CDR3, as DNA: TGTGCCTGGGAGGGGAGGGGCTGGGGGAATGAGCAGTTCTTC. Translated: CAWEGRGWGNEQFF.

This clone appeared a single time. The genes are TRBV5-6 and TRBJ2-6, with D maybe TRBD1 (6 bases). In germline, CDR1 is SGHDT, CDR2 YYEEEE. This CDR3 is 17 amino acids long. Trimming removed 0 bases at V and 2 bases at J, with 12 bases between. CDR3 nucleotide sequence: TGTGCCAGCAGCTTGGGTACAGGGAGAGCTGGGGCCAACGTCCTGACTTTC. Translating it yields CASSLGTGRAGANVLTF.

This clone showed up just once. The rearrangement joins TRBV19 to TRBJ1-2; D is perhaps TRBD1 (5 bases). CDR1 LNHDA and CDR2 SQIVND come from the germline V gene (reference sequence). V lost 5 bases and J 7 bases, leaving 20 bases between the germline ends. CDR3 length: 15 amino acids. Here the CDR3 reads CASSLWTGGRSGYTF. The CDR3 coding sequence is TGTGCCAGTAGTCTCTGGACGGGGGGTAGGAGTGGCTACACCTTC.

Of note for this clone: A junction end diverges from the germline sequence, so it may reflect a read error. The chain is built from TRBV27 and TRBJ2-3, with D perhaps matching TRBD1 (6 bases). Germline lookup yields CDR1 MNHEY and CDR2 SMNVEV (reference sequence). The CDR3 sequence is 16 residues long. CDR3 protein: CASSISYRDSADTQYF. Written as DNA, the CDR3 is TGTGCCAGCAGTATATCATACAGGGATAGCGCAGATACGCAGTATTTT.

This clone has more than one count but fewer than ten. V is TRBV19 and J is TRBJ2-2; TRBD2 matches 7 bases. Trimming at V came to 10 bases and at J to 0 bases, leaving 5 bases not matched to a gene. CDR1 is LNHDA, CDR2 SQIVND, per germline (reference sequence). The CDR3 consists of 14 residues. In DNA form, the CDR3 reads TGTGCCACGCTAGCGGACGCGAACACCGGGGAGCTGTTTTTT. Its protein product is CATLADANTGELFF.